The sequence of this T cell receptor beta chain was determined in a study of T cell responses to AZD1222 COVID-19 vaccine (dated by TCRdb to the early 2020s). Background for the entire study: AZD1222 recipients whose second dose came at about 4 weeks and those whose second dose came at about 12 weeks were combined into one group, since spike-specific TCR depth and breadth did not differ between the two schedules. TCR sequencing covered roughly 230 trial participants: 207 given two doses of AZD1222 and about 26 given two doses of MenACWY control vaccine. Trial participants were enrolled by age into 18-55, 56-69 and 70-plus year subgroups, with roughly 160, 29 and 62 TCR-sequenced participants respectively. Overall study results and their limits: Most participants were white British and females outnumbered males, and the authors suggested that clonal diversity may have been underestimated. After two AZD1222 doses, both the breadth and the depth of spike-specific TCRs were significantly higher than at day 0 and than in MenACWY recipients. In the small 56-69-year group, the increase in depth fell short of significance, most likely because of low power. Conclusions about previously exposed vaccinees are limited, since just five or six AZD1222 recipients were seropositive for SARS-CoV-2 at baseline. CD4 TCRs associated with the vaccine covered the entire spike protein, and the dominant responses were in regions 160-218 and 743-854. Because no day 14 peak-response samples were available, repertoires were characterized only after the peak T cell response. Reportedly, close to half of the unique spike-specific TCRs recognized epitopes lying outside the regions that are mutated in the B.1.351 and B.1.1.7 variants.

The CDR3 regions of human TCRbeta chains were analyzed by immunosequencing. The authors' analysis ran thus. Repertoire TCRs were checked for matches against a reference library of SARS-CoV-2-specific TCRs that had been generated using the MIRA antigen-specificity platform. Breadth meant the fraction of unique TCRs that were SARS-CoV-2-associated, whereas depth meant the fraction of total T cells that were SARS-CoV-2-associated. Using the MIRA data, each spike-specific TCR was mapped to the spike region that the TCR reacts to and placed in a CD4 or CD8 class. Log10-transformed breadth and depth values were compared by one-way ANOVA with Sidak's multiple comparisons tests. TCRdb took this table from immuneACCESS and kept in-frame rearrangements with V and J called. Such tables lack part of the clones; where checked against another copy, unresolved V genes explain under half of the gap, and the rest is unexplained. V, J and clone size are those of that table, while D and trimming were read from the DNA. The table for this sample lists 150,000 to 180,000 clones; roughly nine tenths of them were counted only once. The ten largest clones take up about 19% of the sample.

Concerning this clone: Its antigen is still unknown. Per-nucleotide qualities are absent, and no much larger clonotype sits a single base away.

Per the germline V gene (reference sequence), WNHNN is the CDR1 and SYGVQD is the CDR2. The germline ends are 8 bases apart after V is trimmed by 3 bases and J by 2 bases. The CDR3 holds 14 amino acids from the cysteine to the phenylalanine. Left in the record is the CDR3 DNA by itself, 42 bases read in frame from the first base. Sample time point, as interpreted from the label and publication: baseline before first vaccination. Vaccinee samples were obtained from the UK trials COV001 and COV002, which included a single-blind randomized controlled phase 2/3 trial of AZD1222 (ChAdOx1 nCoV-19) in healthy adults. For TCRbeta chain sequencing, PBMC samples from trial participants were taken at day 0 and at day 28 after the second dose.

The rearrangement combines TRBV10-1 with TRBJ1-3, with TRBD1 perhaps the D gene, on 6 matching bases. Sequenced material: peripheral blood, taken on day 0 of AZD1222 vaccination. This receptor was identified in an adult in good health. The sequenced DNA is TGCGCCAGCAGTGACGGGGGCACTGGAAACACCATATATTTT. It encodes CASSDGGTGNTIYF.